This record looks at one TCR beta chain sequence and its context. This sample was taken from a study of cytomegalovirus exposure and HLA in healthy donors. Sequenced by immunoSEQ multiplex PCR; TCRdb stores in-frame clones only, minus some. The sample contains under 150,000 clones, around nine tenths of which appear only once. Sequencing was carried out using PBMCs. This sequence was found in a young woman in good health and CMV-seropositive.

CDR3 DNA: TGTGCCAGCAGTAGCGGACAGTCCTACGAGCAGTACTTC. Translated, it gives CASSSGQSYEQYF. The chain links TRBV28 to TRBJ2-7, with a weak D call TRBD1 (6 bases). CDR1 and CDR2 (germline): MDHEN, SYDVKM. The V end lost 5 bases, the J end lost 1 base, and 9 bases lay between the germline ends. The length of the CDR3 is 13 residues.